This T cell receptor (beta chain) was found in a study of T-cell memory formation after mild COVID-19. This CDR3 has 13 amino acids. Germline V gene sequence: CDR1 LGHNA, CDR2 YSLEER. The germline V and J ends were trimmed by 4 bases and 4 bases, with 9 bases remaining between them. One entry per CDR3 protein, called by TCRdb with MiXCR from the 5' RACE reads. The data contain 75,000 to 95,000 distinct CDR3 sequences, about 13% of them singletons. The sample comprised PBMCs or a T cell subset sorted from them (not recorded which). The source of this sequence is an adult woman who had mild COVID-19 (a few samples of this study predate the infection). Cell type and time point are not known. V and J are TRBV4-3 and TRBJ2-3, with D unresolved. For the CDR3, the DNA is TGCGCCAGCAGCCGTATACTCGCAGATACGCAGTATTTT. Amino acid sequence: CASSRILADTQYF.